These 31 T cell receptor beta chains originate from one sample sequenced in a study of neurological immune-mediated disorders. TCRdb re-called the 5' RACE reads with MiXCR, one entry per CDR3 protein. Among fewer than 40,000 distinct CDR3 sequences listed, over 4% were seen once. The specimen sequenced was PBMCs. The receptor set was obtained from a man younger than 35 in good health.

This clonotype was found many times. The J gene is TRBJ2-1, the V gene TRBV12-3 or TRBV12-4, with 7 bases fitting TRBD2. The ends lost 5 bases at V and 3 bases at J; junction bases unmatched: 7. The CDR3 sequence is 15 residues long. CDR3 region: CASSNSGTNYNEQFF. CDR3 coding DNA: TGTGCCAGCAGTAACAGCGGGACCAACTACAATGAGCAGTTCTTC.

The table lists this clonotype with many counts. The chain links TRBV12-3 or TRBV12-4 to TRBJ1-1; D not resolved. Trimming removed 3 bases at V and 2 bases at J, with 10 bases between. The CDR3 spans 14 residues. CDR3 in DNA: TGTGCCAGCAGTTTTTTTGGACGCAACACTGAAGCTTTCTTT. It yields the protein CASSFFGRNTEAFF.

In this sample, this clonotype turned up many times. The chain combines TRBV6-5 with TRBJ2-1; D is unclear. This CDR3 spans 15 amino acids. V shed 2 bases and J shed 4 bases, with 12 bases lying between them. Germline lookup yields CDR1 MNHEY and CDR2 SVGAGI. Here the CDR3 reads CASSYVMNSYNEQFF. The CDR3 DNA reads TGTGCCAGCAGTTACGTGATGAATTCATACAATGAGCAGTTCTTC.

This clonotype was recorded many times. The V call is TRBV7-3, the J call TRBJ2-6, with D perhaps matching TRBD1 (6 bases). CDR3 length: 15 residues. CDR1 SGHTA and CDR2 FQGTGA come from the germline V gene. V was trimmed by 5 bases and J by 1 base, leaving 9 bases between them. The CDR3 loop reads CASSQGQSGANVLTF. Written as DNA, the CDR3 is TGTGCCAGCAGCCAAGGACAGTCTGGGGCCAACGTCCTGACTTTC.

The sample holds many counts of this clonotype. The chain joins TRBV29-1 to TRBJ1-1; no clear D gene. The V gene lost 6 bases and the J gene lost 3 bases, with 11 bases spanning the gap. Germline CDR1 SQVTM, CDR2 ANQGSEA. This CDR3 is 12 amino acids long. CDR3 sequence reads: CSVVPADTEAFF. The CDR3 coding sequence is TGCAGCGTCGTCCCAGCCGACACTGAAGCTTTCTTT.

This clonotype was counted at least ten times. V and J are TRBV20-1 and TRBJ2-3; D unresolved. The V and J ends lost 2 bases and 1 base respectively, with 10 bases between them. The germline CDR1 and CDR2 sequences are DFQATT and SNEGSKA (reference sequence). CDR3 size: 14 residues. The CDR3 DNA reads as TGCAGTGCTAGATACCCTTGGGGCACAGATACGCAGTATTTT. Amino acids: CSARYPWGTDTQYF.

This clonotype was found many times. The chain links TRBV7-6 to TRBJ2-5; 9 bases fit TRBD2. Germline CDR1 reads SGHVS; CDR2 reads FNYEAQ. V lost 5 bases to trimming and J lost 1 base; unmatched junction nucleotides: 2. The CDR3 is 14 residues long. The CDR3 spells CASSVSGGQETQYF. Here the CDR3 DNA reads TGTGCCAGCAGCGTTAGCGGGGGCCAAGAGACCCAGTACTTC.

This clonotype was detected ten times or more. The J gene is TRBJ2-7, the V gene TRBV5-5; 7 positions agree with TRBD1. Losses at the gene ends were 2 bases for V and 0 bases for J; bases not matched to a gene: 2. CDR3 length equals 14 residues. Germline V gives CDR1 SGHKS, CDR2 YYEKEE (reference sequence). As DNA, the CDR3 is TGTGCCAGCAGCTTAGGGACAGCCTCCTACGAGCAGTACTTC. Its protein product is CASSLGTASYEQYF.

This clonotype was observed many times. The chain carries TRBV27 and TRBJ2-7; D may be TRBD1 or TRBD2 (5 bases each). V gave up 5 bases and J gave up 1 base, with 15 bases separating them. From germline, CDR1 is MNHEY and CDR2 SMNVEV (reference sequence). This CDR3 is built from 15 residues. In DNA form, the CDR3 reads TGTGCCAGCAGTCGAACCGGGACCAAGTCCTACGAGCAGTACTTC. Translated, it gives CASSRTGTKSYEQYF.

In its sample, this clonotype was seen many times. This chain uses TRBV6-2 or TRBV6-3 with TRBJ1-5, with 7 bases aligning to TRBD1. V shed 5 bases, J shed 4 bases, and the junction held 5 bases outside the gene matches. CDR1 MNHEY and CDR2 SVGEGT come from the germline V gene. CDR3 length: 14 amino acids. The CDR3 DNA reads TGTGCCAGCAGTAGGACAGGAGTAAATCAGCCCCAGCATTTT. It translates to CASSRTGVNQPQHF.

This clonotype was seen ten or more times. The V gene is TRBV28, the J gene TRBJ2-5; D gene unclear. The CDR3 is 13 residues long. Trimming removed 3 bases at V and 4 bases at J, with 9 bases between. The V gene's germline CDR1 is MDHEN and CDR2 SYDVKM. The CDR3 DNA reads as TGTGCCAGCAGTTTCCCGGGCAGAGAGACCCAGTACTTC. Protein: CASSFPGRETQYF.

The gene calls are TRBV11-3 and TRBJ2-7; no definite D call. The V gene lost 3 bases and the J gene lost 8 bases, with 14 bases spanning the gap. The length of the CDR3 is 13 residues. In germline, CDR1 is SGHNT, CDR2 YENEEA. The CDR3 DNA is TGTGCCAGCAGCTTCGGGCCACTTCTTCAGCAGTACTTC. Translating it yields CASSFGPLLQQYF.

This clonotype showed up many times. J is TRBJ1-1 and V is TRBV5-5; no definite D call. Germline V gene data show CDR1 as SGHKS and CDR2 as YYEKEE (reference sequence). This CDR3 is 13 amino acids long. Trimming removed 4 bases at V and 1 base at J, with 8 bases between. CDR3 coding DNA: TGTGCCAGCAGCCCGTTCAAGAACACTGAAGCTTTCTTT. This sequence encodes CASSPFKNTEAFF.

This clonotype was seen at least ten times. This chain links TRBV12-3 or TRBV12-4 with TRBJ1-2; D unresolved. This CDR3 has 14 residues. V shed 5 bases and J shed 6 bases, with 16 bases lying between them. The CDR3 sequence: CASSPLGKHHGYTF. CDR3 coding DNA: TGTGCCAGCAGTCCTTTGGGAAAGCACCATGGCTACACCTTC.

This clonotype was detected ten times or more. The chain joins TRBV9 to TRBJ2-7; D is possibly TRBD2 (6 bases). The germline V gene encodes CDR1 SGDLS and CDR2 YYNGEE. Trimming pared 2 bases from V and 3 bases from J, leaving 15 bases between. CDR3 length: 15 residues. CDR3 in amino acids: CASSVAGTPNYEQYF. The CDR3 DNA reads TGTGCCAGCAGCGTTGCCGGGACTCCTAACTACGAGCAGTACTTC.

Many counts were recorded for this clonotype. The chain joins TRBV7-9 to TRBJ2-1, with D possibly matching TRBD1 (5 bases). The ends were cut back, 3 bases at V and 2 bases at J, with 11 bases in the middle. In germline, CDR1 is SEHNR, CDR2 FQNEAQ (reference sequence). CDR3 length: 15 amino acids. CDR3 sequence reads: CASSFGRVTYNEQFF. The CDR3 nucleotides read TGTGCCAGCAGCTTCGGCAGGGTAACCTACAATGAGCAGTTCTTC. Full variable domain (remainder filled in from reference TRBV7-9 and TRBJ2-1): DTGVSQNPRHKITKRGQNVTFRCDPISEHNRLYWYRQTLGQGPEFLTYFQNEAQLEKSRLLSDRFSAERPKGSFSTLEIQRTEQGDSAMYLCASSFGRVTYNEQFFGPGTRLTVL.

The table lists this clonotype with many counts. The chain carries TRBV9 and TRBJ2-2; D gene uncertain. Germline V gene data show CDR1 as SGDLS and CDR2 as YYNGEE. The CDR3 contains 15 residues. The V end was cut by 0 bases, the J end by 5 bases, with 11 bases between. Here the CDR3 reads CASSVGSPRTGELFF. DNA of the CDR3: TGTGCCAGCAGCGTAGGAAGCCCTCGGACCGGGGAGCTGTTTTTT.

This clonotype was observed a few times. A much bigger clone sits one base away, suggesting this may be a read error. The rearrangement links TRBV20-1 to TRBJ2-7; TRBD1 agrees at 8 bases. This CDR3 comprises 14 residues. The V gene end was trimmed by 4 bases and the J gene end by 3 bases; junction bases not matched to a gene: 8. Germline CDR1 and CDR2: DFQATT and SNEGSKA (reference sequence). The CDR3 DNA reads as TGCAGTGCTAAAGACCAAACAGGGGGCTACGAGCAGTACTTC. Residues: CSAKDQTGGYEQYF.

This clonotype showed up many times. This chain connects TRBV29-1 to TRBJ2-2; D is perhaps TRBD2 (5 bases). This CDR3 has 14 amino acids. Germline loops: CDR1 SQVTM, CDR2 ANQGSEA. The V and J ends lost 4 bases and 4 bases respectively, with 13 bases between them. As DNA, the CDR3 is TGCAGCGTTGCAGGCAGGAGCGGCACCGGGGAGCTGTTTTTT. It specifies CSVAGRSGTGELFF.

This clonotype came up many times. The J gene is TRBJ1-6, the V gene TRBV5-1; the D is unclear. Trimming took 3 bases from V and 4 from J, leaving 8 bases between them. The CDR3 consists of 14 residues. Germline CDR1 SGHRS, CDR2 YFSETQ. The CDR3, as DNA: TGCGCCAGCAGCTCCGGGGATTATAATTCACCCCTCCACTTT. The encoded protein is CASSSGDYNSPLHF. The full variable domain, in which reference TRBV5-1 and TRBJ1-6 provide the parts outside the CDR3, is KAGVTQTPRYLIKTRGQQVTLSCSPISGHRSVSWYQQTPGQGLQFLFEYFSETQRNKGNFPGRFSGRQFSNSRSEMNVSTLELGDSALYLCASSSGDYNSPLHFGNGTRLTVT.

This clonotype was seen at least ten times. The rearrangement uses TRBV5-1 and TRBJ1-4; D remains unclear. The CDR3 has 16 amino acids. Trimming removed 0 bases from V and 5 bases from J, with 14 bases in between. The germline CDR1 and CDR2 sequences are SGHRS and YFSETQ. The CDR3 region has the DNA TGCGCCAGCAGCTTGGGTCCTCAGAAGAAGAATGAAAAACTGTTTTTT. It specifies CASSLGPQKKNEKLFF.

This clonotype was detected many times. The V gene is TRBV20-1, the J gene TRBJ1-1; 9 bases match TRBD1. V was pared by 8 bases and J by 1 base, with 11 bases of the junction left unmatched. This CDR3 comprises 15 residues. Germline CDR1 is DFQATT and CDR2 is SNEGSKA (reference sequence). Here the CDR3 reads CSTKRRDRENTEAFF. The CDR3 DNA follows: TGCAGTACAAAAAGGAGGGACAGGGAGAACACTGAAGCTTTCTTT.

This clonotype was counted at least ten times. This sequence joins TRBV29-1 and TRBJ1-4, with 9 positions matching TRBD1. The V segment lost 4 bases and the J segment 10 bases; nucleotides outside the gene matches: 7. Per the germline V gene, CDR1 is SQVTM and CDR2 is ANQGSEA. The CDR3 extends over 13 amino acids. CDR3: CSVVRDRGGKLFF. CDR3 coding DNA: TGCAGCGTTGTTAGAGACAGGGGGGGAAAACTGTTTTTT. Combining the CDR3 with reference TRBV29-1 and TRBJ1-4 gives the whole variable domain SAVISQKPSRDICQRGTSLTIQCQVDSQVTMMFWYRQQPGQSLTLIATANQGSEATYESGFVIDKFPISRPNLTFSTLTVSNMSPEDSSIYLCSVVRDRGGKLFFGSGTQLSVL.

This clonotype was picked up many times. The chain has TRBV25-1 and TRBJ2-5; 7 nucleotides line up with TRBD2. The CDR3 is 13 residues long. V lost 7 bases to trimming and J lost 2 bases; unmatched junction nucleotides: 4. Germline V gene data show CDR1 as MGHDK and CDR2 as SYGVNS. CDR3 DNA: TGTGCCAGCACTCCAGCGGGGCAAGAGACCCAGTACTTC. Its protein product is CASTPAGQETQYF.

This clonotype was detected ten times or more. CDR3 coding DNA: TGTGCCAGCAGCAGTAGACAGGGCCTGAACTATGGCTACACCTTC. Its protein is CASSSRQGLNYGYTF. The chain couples TRBV11-2 to TRBJ1-2; 7 bases map to TRBD1. There are 15 residues in the CDR3. V lost 5 bases to trimming and J lost 2 bases; unmatched junction nucleotides: 8. Germline assignment: CDR1 SGHAT and CDR2 FQNNGV.

This clonotype has at least ten counts. The V gene is TRBV6-6, the J gene TRBJ1-3, with 12 bases matching TRBD1. V lost 6 bases and J lost 1; bases outside the gene matches: 10. CDR1 is MNHNY and CDR2 is SVGAGI in the germline V gene (reference sequence). The CDR3 extends over 18 amino acids. The CDR3 sequence: CASSPGTGGSASGNTIYF. CDR3 DNA: TGTGCCAGCAGCCCCGGGACAGGGGGCTCAGCTTCTGGAAACACCATATATTTT.

This clonotype appeared many times. CDR3 sequence: CASSLAVFLTNGYTF. The CDR3 DNA is TGCGCCAGCAGCTTGGCTGTTTTTCTTACTAATGGCTACACCTTC. This rearrangement joins TRBV5-1 to TRBJ1-2; D not resolved. The germline V gene encodes CDR1 SGHRS and CDR2 YFSETQ. This CDR3 comprises 15 residues. The V end lost 0 bases, the J end lost 6 bases, and 15 bases lay between the germline ends.

This clonotype was counted at least ten times. The CDR3: CASSWDWETQYF. The CDR3 bases are TGTGCCAGCAGCTGGGACTGGGAGACCCAGTACTTC. The V call is TRBV5-5, the J call TRBJ2-5; the D gene is possibly TRBD2 (6 bases). CDR3 length: 12 amino acids. Trimming left V 3 bases short and J 5 bases short, with 8 bases between. In germline, CDR1 is SGHKS, CDR2 YYEKEE (reference sequence).

This clonotype was observed at least ten times. The CDR3 region is CASQGQGANTIYF. The DNA for the CDR3 is TGTGCCAGCCAGGGACAGGGGGCTAACACCATATATTTT. The genes are TRBV9 and TRBJ1-3, with 12 bases that match TRBD1. Germline trimming cut 7 bases from V and 7 bases from J; bases unmatched to any gene: 3. CDR1 and CDR2 from the germline V gene are SGDLS and YYNGEE. The CDR3 contains 13 residues.

This clonotype was detected ten times or more. This chain connects TRBV7-9 to TRBJ2-1; TRBD1 might be the D (6 bases). This CDR3 is built from 15 residues. CDR1 SEHNR and CDR2 FQNEAQ come from the germline V gene (reference sequence). With 6 bases removed from V and 5 bases from J, the gap between germline ends came to 17 bases. Here the CDR3 DNA reads TGTGCCAGCAGTCCCGAAAAAAAGGGGGACAATGAGCAGTTCTTC. It translates to CASSPEKKGDNEQFF.

In its sample, this clonotype was seen many times. The chain recombines TRBV5-5 with TRBJ2-5; TRBD2 matches 11 bases. From germline, CDR1 is SGHKS and CDR2 YYEKEE (reference sequence). Trimming took 4 bases from V and 5 from J; bases not matched to a gene: 7. The CDR3 runs 15 residues. The CDR3 loop is CASSLIAGGRETQYF. The CDR3 DNA sequence: TGTGCCAGCAGCCTCATAGCGGGGGGGCGGGAGACCCAGTACTTC.